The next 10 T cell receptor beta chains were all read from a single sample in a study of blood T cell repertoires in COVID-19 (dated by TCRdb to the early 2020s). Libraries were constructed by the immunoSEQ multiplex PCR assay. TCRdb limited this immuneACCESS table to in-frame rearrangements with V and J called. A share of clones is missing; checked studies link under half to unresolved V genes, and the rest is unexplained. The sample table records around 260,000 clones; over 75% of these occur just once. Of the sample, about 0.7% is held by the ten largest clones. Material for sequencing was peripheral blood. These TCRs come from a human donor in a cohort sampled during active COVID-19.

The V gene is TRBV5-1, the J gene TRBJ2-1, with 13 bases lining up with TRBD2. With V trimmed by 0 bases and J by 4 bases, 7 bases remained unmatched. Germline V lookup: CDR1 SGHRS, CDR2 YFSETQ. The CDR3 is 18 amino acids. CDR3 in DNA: TGCGCCAGCAGCTTGGCGGGACTAGCGGGAAATTTTTACAATGAGCAGTTCTTC. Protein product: CASSLAGLAGNFYNEQFF.

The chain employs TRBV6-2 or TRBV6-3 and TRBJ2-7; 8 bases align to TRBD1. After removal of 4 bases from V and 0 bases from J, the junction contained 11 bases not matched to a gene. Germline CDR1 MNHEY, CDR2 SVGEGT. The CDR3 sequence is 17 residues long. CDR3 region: CASSSNAGTGFSYEQYF. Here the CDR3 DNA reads TGTGCCAGCAGTTCAAACGCCGGGACAGGTTTCTCCTACGAGCAGTACTTC.

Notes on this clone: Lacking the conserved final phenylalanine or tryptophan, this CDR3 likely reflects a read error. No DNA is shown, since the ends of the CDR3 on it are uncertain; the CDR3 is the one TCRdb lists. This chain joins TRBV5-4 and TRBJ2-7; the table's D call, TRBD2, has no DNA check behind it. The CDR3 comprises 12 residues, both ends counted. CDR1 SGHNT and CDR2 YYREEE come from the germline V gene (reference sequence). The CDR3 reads CASSLGGYPESL.

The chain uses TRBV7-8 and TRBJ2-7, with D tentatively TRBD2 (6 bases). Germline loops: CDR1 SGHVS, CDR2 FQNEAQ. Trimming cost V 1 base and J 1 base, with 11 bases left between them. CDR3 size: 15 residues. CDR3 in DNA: TGTGCCAGCAGCTTAGTAGAGGCGGGATCCTACGAGCAGTACTTC. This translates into CASSLVEAGSYEQYF.

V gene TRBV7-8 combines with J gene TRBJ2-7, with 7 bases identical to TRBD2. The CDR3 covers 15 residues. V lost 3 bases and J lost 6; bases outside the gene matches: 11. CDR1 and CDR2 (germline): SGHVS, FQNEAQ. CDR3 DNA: TGTGCCAGCAGCTTGGCCTTTGGGAGGGGAATCGAGCAGTACTTC. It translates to CASSLAFGRGIEQYF.

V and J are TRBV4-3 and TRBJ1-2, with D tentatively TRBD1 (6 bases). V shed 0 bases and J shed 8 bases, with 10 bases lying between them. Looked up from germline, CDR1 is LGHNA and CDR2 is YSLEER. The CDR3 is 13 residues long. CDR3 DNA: TGCGCCAGCAGCCAAGAGTGGGGGCAAGGCTACACCTTC. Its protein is CASSQEWGQGYTF.

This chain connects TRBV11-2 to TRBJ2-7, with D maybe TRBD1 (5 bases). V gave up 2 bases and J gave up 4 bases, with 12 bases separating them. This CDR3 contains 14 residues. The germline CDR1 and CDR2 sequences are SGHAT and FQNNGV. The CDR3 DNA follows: TGTGCCAGCAGCTTACAGGGTTTAGGTTACGAGCAGTACTTC. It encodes CASSLQGLGYEQYF.

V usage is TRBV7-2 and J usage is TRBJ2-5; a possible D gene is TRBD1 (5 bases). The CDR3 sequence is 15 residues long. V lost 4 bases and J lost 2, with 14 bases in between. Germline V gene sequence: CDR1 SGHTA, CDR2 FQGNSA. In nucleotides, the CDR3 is TGTGCCAGCAGCTCTTCTAGGACACTGCAAGAGACCCAGTACTTC. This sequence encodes CASSSSRTLQETQYF.

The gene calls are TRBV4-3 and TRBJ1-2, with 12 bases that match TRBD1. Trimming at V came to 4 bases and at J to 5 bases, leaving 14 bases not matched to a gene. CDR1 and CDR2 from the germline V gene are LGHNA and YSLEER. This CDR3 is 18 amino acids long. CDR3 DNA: TGCGCCAGCAGCCCCTCGGGGACAGGGGGCATCAAGGCGTATGGCTACACCTTC. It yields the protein CASSPSGTGGIKAYGYTF.

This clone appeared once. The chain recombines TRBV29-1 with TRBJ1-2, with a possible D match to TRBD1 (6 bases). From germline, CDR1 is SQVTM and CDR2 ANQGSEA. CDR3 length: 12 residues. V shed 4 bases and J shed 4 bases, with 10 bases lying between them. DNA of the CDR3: TGCAGCGTTGGGACAGCCGCCTATGGCTACACCTTC. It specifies CSVGTAAYGYTF.